What follows are 8 T cell receptor beta chains derived from one specimen sequenced in a study of STAT5B mutations in CD4+ large granular lymphocyte leukemia (dated by TCRdb to 2022 to 2024). The protocol used for the library was the immunoSEQ multiplex PCR assay. The source is immuneACCESS, and TCRdb retained only in-frame sequences with V and J called. Part of the clones is not carried over; for the studies checked, unresolved V genes explain less than half of this, and the remainder is unexplained. The sample contains 7,400 or so clones, approximately 80% of them found a single time. The ten largest clones add up to roughly 70% of the sample. Source material: PBMCs. The source is a woman aged 55-70 years with CD4+ T-cell large granular lymphocyte leukemia.

V and J are TRBV18 and TRBJ2-3; TRBD2 aligns across 8 bases. CDR1 is KGHSH, CDR2 LQKENI, per germline. The junction had 7 bases not matched to a gene; V was cut back by 0 bases and J by 5 bases. This CDR3 region has 16 residues. For the CDR3, the DNA is TGTGCCAGCTCACCACCGTCGGGGGGGCAAGGAGATACGCAGTATTTT. It is translated as CASSPPSGGQGDTQYF.

This sequence joins TRBV28 and TRBJ2-7; D perhaps matches TRBD2 (7 bases). Germline CDR1 is MDHEN and CDR2 is SYDVKM. V shed 2 bases and J shed 5 bases, with 10 bases lying between them. The CDR3 extends over 13 amino acids. The CDR3 is CASSLGGADEQYF. Written as DNA, the CDR3 is TGTGCCAGCAGTTTAGGGGGGGCCGACGAGCAGTACTTC. The entire variable domain, with the rest obtained from reference TRBV28 and TRBJ2-7, is as follows: DVKVTQSSRYLVKRTGEKVFLECVQDMDHENMFWYRQDPGLGLRLIYFSYDVKMKEKGDIPEGYSVSREKKERFSLILESASTNQTSMYLCASSLGGADEQYFGPGTRLTVT.

The genes are TRBV6-5 and TRBJ2-7; the D call may be TRBD1 or TRBD2 (7 bases each). This CDR3 comprises 14 residues. V shed 1 base and J shed 5 bases, with 12 bases lying between them. Germline lookup yields CDR1 MNHEY and CDR2 SVGAGI. The CDR3 DNA sequence: TGTGCCAGCAGTTACTTACAGGGGAGGGACGAGCAGTACTTC. Protein: CASSYLQGRDEQYF.

The table lists this clone with a count of one. The chain is built from TRBV21-1 and TRBJ1-2; TRBD1, the table's D call, lacks a check against the DNA. TRBV21-1 is shown as a pseudogene. The CDR3 consists of 14 residues. This CDR3 is CASSPGTANYGYTF. CDR3 in DNA: TGTGCCAGCAGCCCGGGGACAGCTAACTATGGCTACACCTTC.

This rearrangement joins TRBV30 to TRBJ2-2; D perhaps matches TRBD2 (5 bases). The CDR3 length is 16 residues. Germline V gene lookup returns CDR1 GTSNPN and CDR2 SVGIG (reference sequence). Trimming pared 1 base from V and 5 bases from J, leaving 17 bases between. The CDR3 spells CAWSEGGGRYTGELFF. The CDR3 coding sequence is TGTGCCTGGAGTGAGGGTGGTGGGAGATATACCGGGGAGCTGTTTTTT.

The rearrangement links TRBV7-2 to TRBJ2-7; D is perhaps TRBD1 or TRBD2 (5 bases each). This CDR3 comprises 15 residues. Germline CDR1 is SGHTA and CDR2 is FQGNSA. V lost 5 bases and J 5 bases, leaving 19 bases between the germline ends. The CDR3 DNA reads as TGTGCCAGCAGCAACGGGTGGGGAGAAGGGGACGAGCAGTACTTC. It encodes CASSNGWGEGDEQYF. Based on the CDR3 plus reference TRBV7-2 and TRBJ2-7, the full variable domain is GAGVSQSPSNKVTEKGKDVELRCDPISGHTALYWYRQSLGQGLEFLIYFQGNSAPDKSGLPSDRFSAERTGGSVSTLTIQRTQQEDSAVYLCASSNGWGEGDEQYFGPGTRLTVT.

The rearrangement links TRBV15 to TRBJ2-1; 7 nucleotides match TRBD2. CDR3 length: 13 amino acids. Germline V gene data show CDR1 as LNHNV and CDR2 as YYDKDF (reference sequence). J was trimmed by 3 bases and V by 5 bases; bases with no gene match: 1. In nucleotides, the CDR3 is TGTGCCACCAGCGGCGGGGGCTACAATGAGCAGTTCTTC. It yields the protein CATSGGGYNEQFF.

The rearrangement uses TRBV28 and TRBJ1-2, with TRBD1 as a possible D gene (6 bases). The CDR3 consists of 13 residues. Germline V gene lookup returns CDR1 MDHEN and CDR2 SYDVKM. Trimming cost V 6 bases and J 6 bases, with 14 bases left between them. The CDR3 DNA reads as TGTGCCAGCAGCTACACACAGGGACATGGCTACACCTTC. Translating it yields CASSYTQGHGYTF.